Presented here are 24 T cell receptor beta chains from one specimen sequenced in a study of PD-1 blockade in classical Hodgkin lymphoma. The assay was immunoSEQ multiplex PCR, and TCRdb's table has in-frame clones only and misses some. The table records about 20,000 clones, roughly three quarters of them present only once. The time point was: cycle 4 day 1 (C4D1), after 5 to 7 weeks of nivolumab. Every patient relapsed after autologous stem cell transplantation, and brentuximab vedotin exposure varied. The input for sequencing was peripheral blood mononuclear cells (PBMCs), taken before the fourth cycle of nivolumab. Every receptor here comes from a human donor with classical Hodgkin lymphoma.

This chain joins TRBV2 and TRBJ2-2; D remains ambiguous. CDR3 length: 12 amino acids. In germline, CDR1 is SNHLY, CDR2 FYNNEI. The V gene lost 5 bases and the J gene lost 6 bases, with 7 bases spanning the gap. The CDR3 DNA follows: TGTGCCAGCAGTCTCAGAGCCGGGGAGCTGTTTTTT. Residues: CASSLRAGELFF.

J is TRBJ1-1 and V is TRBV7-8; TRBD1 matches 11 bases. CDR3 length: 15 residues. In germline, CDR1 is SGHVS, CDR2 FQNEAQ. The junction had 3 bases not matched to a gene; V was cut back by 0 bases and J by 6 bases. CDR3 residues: CASSLAGTGGAEAFF. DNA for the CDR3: TGTGCCAGCAGCTTAGCGGGGACAGGGGGAGCTGAAGCTTTCTTT.

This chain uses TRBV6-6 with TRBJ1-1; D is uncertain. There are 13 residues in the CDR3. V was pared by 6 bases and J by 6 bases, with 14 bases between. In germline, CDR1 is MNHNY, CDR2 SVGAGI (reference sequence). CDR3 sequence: CASSPRTGAEAFF. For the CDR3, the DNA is TGTGCCAGCAGCCCCCGGACTGGGGCTGAAGCTTTCTTT.

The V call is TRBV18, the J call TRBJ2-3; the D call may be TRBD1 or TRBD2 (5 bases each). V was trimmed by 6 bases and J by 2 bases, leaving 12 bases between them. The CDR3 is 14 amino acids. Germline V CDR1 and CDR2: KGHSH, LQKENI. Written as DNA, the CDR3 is TGTGCCAGCTCCCCTATGGGGGTCACAGATACGCAGTATTTT. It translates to CASSPMGVTDTQYF.

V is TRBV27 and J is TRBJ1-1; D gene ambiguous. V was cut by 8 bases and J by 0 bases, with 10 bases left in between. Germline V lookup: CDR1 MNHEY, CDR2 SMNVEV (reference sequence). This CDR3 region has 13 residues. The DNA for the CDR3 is TGTGCCAGCTACAGCCTATTGAACACTGAAGCTTTCTTT. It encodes CASYSLLNTEAFF.

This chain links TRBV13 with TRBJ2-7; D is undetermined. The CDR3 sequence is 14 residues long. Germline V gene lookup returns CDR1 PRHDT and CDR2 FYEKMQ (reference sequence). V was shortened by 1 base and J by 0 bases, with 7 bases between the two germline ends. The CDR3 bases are TGTGCCAGCAGCTTAGACGGCAGCTCCTACGAGCAGTACTTC. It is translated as CASSLDGSSYEQYF.

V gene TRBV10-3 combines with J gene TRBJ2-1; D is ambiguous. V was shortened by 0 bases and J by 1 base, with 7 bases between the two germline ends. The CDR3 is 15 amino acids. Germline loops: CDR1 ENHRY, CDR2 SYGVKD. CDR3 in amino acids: CAISESADSYNEQFF. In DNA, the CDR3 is TGTGCCATCAGTGAGTCCGCGGATTCCTACAATGAGCAGTTCTTC.

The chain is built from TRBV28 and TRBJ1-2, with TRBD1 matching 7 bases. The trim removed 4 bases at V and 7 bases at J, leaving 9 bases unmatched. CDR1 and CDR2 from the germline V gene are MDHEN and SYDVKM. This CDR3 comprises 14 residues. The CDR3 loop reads CASSSPGTAGGYTF. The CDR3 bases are TGTGCCAGCAGTTCCCCCGGGACAGCTGGTGGCTACACCTTC.

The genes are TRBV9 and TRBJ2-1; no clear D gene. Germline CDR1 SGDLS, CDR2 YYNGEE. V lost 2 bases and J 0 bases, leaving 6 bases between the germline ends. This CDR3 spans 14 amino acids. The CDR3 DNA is TGTGCCAGCAGCGTGATTGGCTCCTACAATGAGCAGTTCTTC. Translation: CASSVIGSYNEQFF.

The CDR3 sequence: CASRHPPPHNEQFF. The CDR3, as DNA: TGTGCCAGCAGGCACCCCCCCCCTCACAATGAGCAGTTCTTC. The chain links TRBV6-5 to TRBJ2-1; D remains unclear. Germline values: CDR1 MNHEY, CDR2 SVGAGI. The CDR3 has 14 residues. V was clipped by 6 bases and J by 5 bases, with 14 bases between them.

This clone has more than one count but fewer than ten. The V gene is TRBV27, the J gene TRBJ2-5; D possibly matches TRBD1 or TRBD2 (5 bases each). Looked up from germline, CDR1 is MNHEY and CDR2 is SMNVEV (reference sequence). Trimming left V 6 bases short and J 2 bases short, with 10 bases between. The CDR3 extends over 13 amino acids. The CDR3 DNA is TGTGCCAGCAGCTGGGGGTCACAAGAGACCCAGTACTTC. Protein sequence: CASSWGSQETQYF.

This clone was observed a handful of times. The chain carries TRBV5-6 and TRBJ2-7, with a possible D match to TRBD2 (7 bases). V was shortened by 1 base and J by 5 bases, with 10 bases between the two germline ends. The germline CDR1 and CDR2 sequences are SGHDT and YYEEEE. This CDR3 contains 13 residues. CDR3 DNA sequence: TGTGCCAGCAGCTTGCGGGGGGCTCACGAGCAGTACTTC. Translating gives CASSLRGAHEQYF.

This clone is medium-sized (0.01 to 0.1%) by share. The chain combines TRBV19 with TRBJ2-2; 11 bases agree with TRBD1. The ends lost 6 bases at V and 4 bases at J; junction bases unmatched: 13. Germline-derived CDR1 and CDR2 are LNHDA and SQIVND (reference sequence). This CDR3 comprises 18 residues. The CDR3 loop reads CASSPQVTGTGGTGELFF. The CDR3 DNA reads TGTGCCAGTAGCCCCCAAGTCACCGGGACAGGGGGCACCGGGGAGCTGTTTTTT.

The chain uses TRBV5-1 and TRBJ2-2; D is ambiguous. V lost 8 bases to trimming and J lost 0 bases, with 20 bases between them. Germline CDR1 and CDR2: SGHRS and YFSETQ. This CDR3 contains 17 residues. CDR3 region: CARVTESAYPNTGELFF. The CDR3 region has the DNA TGCGCCAGGGTCACGGAGAGCGCTTATCCGAACACCGGGGAGCTGTTTTTT.

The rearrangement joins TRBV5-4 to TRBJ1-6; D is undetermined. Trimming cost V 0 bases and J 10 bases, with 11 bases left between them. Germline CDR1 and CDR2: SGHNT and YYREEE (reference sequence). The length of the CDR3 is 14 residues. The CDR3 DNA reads TGTGCCAGCAGCTTGGAATTGGGGTTGTCACCCCTCCACTTT. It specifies CASSLELGLSPLHF.

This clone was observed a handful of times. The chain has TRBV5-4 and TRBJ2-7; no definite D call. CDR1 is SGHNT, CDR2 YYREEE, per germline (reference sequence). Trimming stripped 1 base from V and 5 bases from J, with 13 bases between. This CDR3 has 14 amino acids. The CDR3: CASSLTGRVNEQYF. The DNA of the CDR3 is TGTGCCAGCAGCTTGACGGGTAGGGTCAACGAGCAGTACTTC.

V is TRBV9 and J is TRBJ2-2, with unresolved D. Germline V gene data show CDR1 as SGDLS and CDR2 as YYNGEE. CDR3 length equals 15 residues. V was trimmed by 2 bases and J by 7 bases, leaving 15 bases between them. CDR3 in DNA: TGTGCCAGCAGCGTCCGCTTGGGGTGGGGCGGGGAGCTGTTTTTT. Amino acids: CASSVRLGWGGELFF.

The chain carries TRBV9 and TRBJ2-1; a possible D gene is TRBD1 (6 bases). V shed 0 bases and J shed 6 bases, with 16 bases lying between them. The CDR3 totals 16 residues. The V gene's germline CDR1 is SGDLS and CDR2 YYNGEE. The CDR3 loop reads CASSVDKGVGSNEQFF. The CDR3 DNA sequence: TGTGCCAGCAGCGTAGATAAGGGGGTGGGAAGCAATGAGCAGTTCTTC.

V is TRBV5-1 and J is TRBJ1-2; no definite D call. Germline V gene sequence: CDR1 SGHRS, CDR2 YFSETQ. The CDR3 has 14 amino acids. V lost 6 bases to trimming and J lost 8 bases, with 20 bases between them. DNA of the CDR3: TGCGCCAGCAACGGTGGGGAACGTTATAGAGGCTACACCTTC. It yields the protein CASNGGERYRGYTF.

The CDR3 loop reads CASSFTDRAETQYF. Written as DNA, the CDR3 is TGTGCCAGCAGCTTCACGGACAGGGCCGAGACCCAGTACTTC. This chain joins TRBV5-4 and TRBJ2-5; 8 positions match TRBD1. In germline, CDR1 is SGHNT, CDR2 YYREEE (reference sequence). With V trimmed by 2 bases and J by 5 bases, 5 bases remained unmatched. This CDR3 region has 14 residues.

In DNA, the CDR3 is TGCGCCAGCAGCTTAACAGGGGGCTTAAGAGAGACCCAGTACTTC. Protein product: CASSLTGGLRETQYF. V gene TRBV5-1 combines with J gene TRBJ2-5, with 9 bases matching TRBD1. The germline V gene encodes CDR1 SGHRS and CDR2 YFSETQ. CDR3 size: 15 residues. Trimming cost V 2 bases and J 4 bases; bases outside gene matches: 6.

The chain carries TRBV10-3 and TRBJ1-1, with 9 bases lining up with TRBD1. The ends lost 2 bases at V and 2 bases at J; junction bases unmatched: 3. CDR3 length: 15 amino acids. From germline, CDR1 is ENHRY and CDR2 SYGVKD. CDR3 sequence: CAISELTGGNTEAFF. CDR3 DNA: TGTGCCATCAGTGAGCTCACAGGGGGCAACACTGAAGCTTTCTTT.

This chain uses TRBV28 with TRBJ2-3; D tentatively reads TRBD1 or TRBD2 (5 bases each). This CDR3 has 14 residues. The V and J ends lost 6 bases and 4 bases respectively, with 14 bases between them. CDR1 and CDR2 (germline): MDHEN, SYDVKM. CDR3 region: CASRSTGAPDTQYF. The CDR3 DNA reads TGTGCCAGCAGGTCCACCGGGGCTCCAGATACGCAGTATTTT.

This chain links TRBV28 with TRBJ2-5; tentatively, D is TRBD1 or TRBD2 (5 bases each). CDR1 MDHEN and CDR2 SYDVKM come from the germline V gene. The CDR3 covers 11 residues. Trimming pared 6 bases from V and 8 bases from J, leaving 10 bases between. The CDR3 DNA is TGTGCCAGCAGGGGGACGGACACCCAGTACTTC. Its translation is CASRGTDTQYF.